This TCR beta chain originates from a study of CD8+ T cells in alopecia areata. Study in general: Oral tofacitinib, 5 to 10 mg twice daily, was given in an open-label trial.

The sequencing template was cDNA reverse transcribed from extracted RNA. Data came from immunoSEQ multiplex PCR; TCRdb stores just in-frame clones and leaves some out. The sample lists under 5,500 clones, roughly 60% occurring once. The CDR3 has 10 amino acids. Germline CDR1 reads SQVTM; CDR2 reads ANQGSEA. Treatment reported: oral pan-JAK inhibitor, 5-10 mg twice daily. The investigators collected lesional scalp punch biopsies and peripheral blood from alopecia areata patients. This clone was detected only once. The germline gene is not matched at one end of the junction; a read error may be the cause.

The receptor's source is a human donor with alopecia areata. The chain carries TRBV29-1 and TRBJ2-3, with D hard to call. The sample was skin, taken around week 37, from a patient treated with tofacitinib. The CDR3 here is CSVVVVGPVF. CDR3 coding DNA: TGCAGCGTTGTTGTCGTAGGGCCCGTTTTT.